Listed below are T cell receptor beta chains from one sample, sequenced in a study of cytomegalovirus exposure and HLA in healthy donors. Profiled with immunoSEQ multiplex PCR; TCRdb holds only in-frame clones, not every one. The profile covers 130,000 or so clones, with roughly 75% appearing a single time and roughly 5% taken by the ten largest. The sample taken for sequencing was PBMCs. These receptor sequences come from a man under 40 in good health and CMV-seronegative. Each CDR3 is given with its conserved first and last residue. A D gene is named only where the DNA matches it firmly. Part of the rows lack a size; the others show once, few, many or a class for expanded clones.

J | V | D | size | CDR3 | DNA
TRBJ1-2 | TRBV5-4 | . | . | CASSLKEGRGYTF | TGTGCCAGCAGCTTGAAAGAGGGGAGGGGCTACACCTTC
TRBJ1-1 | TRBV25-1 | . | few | CASRERGVNTEAFF | TGTGCCAGCAGGGAACGGGGGGTGAACACTGAAGCTTTCTTT
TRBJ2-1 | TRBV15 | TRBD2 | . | CATSRDGRTSGGAYGVEQFF | TGTGCCACCAGCAGAGATGGCCGGACTAGCGGGGGGGCCTACGGAGTTGAGCAGTTCTTC
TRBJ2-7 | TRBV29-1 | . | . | CSVVEDRLVYEQYF | TGCAGCGTTGTAGAGGACAGATTAGTCTACGAGCAGTACTTC
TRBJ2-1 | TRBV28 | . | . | CASSGRYNEQFF | TGTGCCAGCTCCGGGAGATACAATGAGCAGTTCTTC
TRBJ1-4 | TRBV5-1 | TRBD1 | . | CASRQTGDTEKLFF | TGCGCCAGCCGCCAGACAGGGGATACCGAAAAACTGTTTTTT
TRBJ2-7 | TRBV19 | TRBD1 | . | CASSPDRAQGQYF | TGTGCCAGTAGTCCGGACAGGGCCCAGGGGCAGTACTTC
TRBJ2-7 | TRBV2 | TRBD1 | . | CASSDRGPYEQYF | TGTGCCAGCAGCGACAGGGGGCCCTACGAGCAGTACTTC
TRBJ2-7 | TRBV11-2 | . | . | CASSLEAGTSYEQYF | TGTGCCAGCAGCTTAGAGGCGGGGACCTCCTACGAGCAGTACTTC
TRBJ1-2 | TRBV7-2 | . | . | CASSRTDYGYTF | TGTGCCAGCAGCAGAACGGACTATGGCTACACCTTC
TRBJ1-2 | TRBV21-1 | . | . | CASSKLAERYGYTF | TGTGCCAGCAGCAAGTTGGCCGAACGTTATGGCTACACCTTC
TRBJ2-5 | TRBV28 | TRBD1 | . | CASSWGQIGTLETQYF | TGTGCCAGCAGTTGGGGACAGATAGGAACTTTGGAGACCCAGTACTTC
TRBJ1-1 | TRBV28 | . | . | CASISGARKNTEAFF | TGTGCCAGCATCAGTGGGGCAAGAAAGAACACTGAAGCTTTCTTT
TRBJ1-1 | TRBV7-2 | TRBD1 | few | CASSQRTGKEAEAFF | TGTGCCAGCAGCCAGAGGACAGGGAAAGAGGCTGAAGCTTTCTTT
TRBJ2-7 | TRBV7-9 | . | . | CASSRDIAEQYF | TGTGCCAGCAGCCGAGACATTGCCGAGCAGTACTTC
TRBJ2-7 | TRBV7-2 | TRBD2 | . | CASSREAGRAWWYEQYF | TGTGCCAGCAGCCGCGAGGCGGGGAGGGCCTGGTGGTACGAGCAGTACTTC
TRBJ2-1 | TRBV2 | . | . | CASQGYNEQFF | TGTGCCAGCCAGGGTTACAATGAGCAGTTCTTC
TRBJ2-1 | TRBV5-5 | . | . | CASSLVTGSSSYNEQFF | TGTGCCAGCAGCTTGGTTACAGGGTCCAGCTCCTACAATGAGCAGTTCTTC
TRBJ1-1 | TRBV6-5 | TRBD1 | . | CASSYSVTWDSQAFF | TGTGCCAGCAGTTACTCGGTTACCTGGGACAGCCAAGCTTTCTTT
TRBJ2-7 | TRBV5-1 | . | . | CASSLEAGFYEQYF | TGCGCCAGCAGCTTGGAGGCGGGTTTCTACGAGCAGTACTTC
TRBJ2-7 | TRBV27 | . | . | CASSRPGTGF | TGTGCCAGCAGTCGTCCCGGGACTGGGTTC
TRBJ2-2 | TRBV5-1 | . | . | CASSLAGHHTGELFF | TGCGCCAGCAGCTTGGCAGGACACCACACCGGGGAGCTGTTTTTT
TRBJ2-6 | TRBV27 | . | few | CASSLIWETGANVLTF | TGTGCCAGCAGTTTGATATGGGAGACCGGGGCCAACGTCCTGACTTTC
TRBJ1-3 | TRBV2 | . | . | CASKRYSGNTIYF | TGTGCCAGCAAGCGCTACTCTGGAAACACCATATATTTT
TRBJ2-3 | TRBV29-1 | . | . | CSVPRHDTQYF | TGCAGCGTTCCGCGTCACGATACGCAGTATTTT
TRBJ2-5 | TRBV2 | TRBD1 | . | CASSEAPGQGGVQYF | TGTGCCAGCAGTGAAGCTCCGGGACAGGGAGGGGTCCAGTACTTC
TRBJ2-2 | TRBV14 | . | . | CASSQNLSGELFF | TGTGCCAGCAGCCAAAACTTGTCCGGGGAGCTGTTTTTT
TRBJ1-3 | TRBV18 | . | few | CASSSRSSGNTIYF | TGTGCCAGCTCCTCGCGATCCTCTGGAAACACCATATATTTT
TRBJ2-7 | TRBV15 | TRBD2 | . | CATSLTSGRPREQYF | TGTGCCACCAGCTTGACTAGCGGGAGGCCGCGGGAGCAGTACTTC
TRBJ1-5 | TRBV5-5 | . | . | CASSLVAGIQPQHF | TGTGCCAGCAGCTTGGTCGCAGGGATCCAGCCCCAGCATTTT
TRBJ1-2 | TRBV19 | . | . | CASTHYQTATYGYTF | TGTGCCAGTACCCACTACCAGACAGCCACCTATGGCTACACCTTC
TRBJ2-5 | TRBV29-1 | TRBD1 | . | CSVADRANQETQYF | TGCAGCGTTGCAGACAGGGCAAATCAAGAGACCCAGTACTTC
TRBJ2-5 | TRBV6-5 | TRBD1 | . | CASSQWDRVETQYF | TGTGCCAGCAGTCAATGGGACAGGGTTGAGACCCAGTACTTC
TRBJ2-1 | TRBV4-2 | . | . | CASSAPVSSYNEQFF | TGTGCCAGCAGCGCGCCTGTGAGCTCCTACAATGAGCAGTTCTTC
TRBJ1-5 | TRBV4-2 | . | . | CASSQVEMGAQPQHF | TGTGCCAGCAGCCAAGTGGAGATGGGGGCCCAGCCCCAGCATTTT
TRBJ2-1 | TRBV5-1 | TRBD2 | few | CASSFTSGSYNEQFF | TGCGCCAGCAGCTTTACTAGCGGGTCTTACAATGAGCAGTTCTTC
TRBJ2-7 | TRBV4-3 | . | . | CASSQDRGTAVYEQYF | TGCGCCAGCAGCCAAGATAGGGGGACCGCGGTCTACGAGCAGTACTTC
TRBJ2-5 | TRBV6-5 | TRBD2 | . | CASTSTSPGETQYF | TGTGCCAGCACCTCGACTAGCCCGGGGGAGACCCAGTACTTC
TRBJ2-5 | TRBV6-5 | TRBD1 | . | CASSSPGTARTQYF | TGTGCCAGCAGTTCCCCGGGGACAGCCAGGACCCAGTACTTC
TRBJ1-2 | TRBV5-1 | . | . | CASRPELLRMNYGYTF | TGCGCCAGCAGGCCCGAACTTTTGCGGATGAACTATGGCTACACCTTC
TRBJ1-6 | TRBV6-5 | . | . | CASRAGVHNSPLHF | TGTGCCAGCAGGGCAGGGGTCCATAATTCACCCCTCCACTTT
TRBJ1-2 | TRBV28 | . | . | CASFDRPGYGYTF | TGTGCCAGCTTTGACCGCCCGGGGTATGGCTACACCTTC
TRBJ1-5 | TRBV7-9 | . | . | CASSLGVGQSNQPQHF | TGTGCCAGCAGCTTAGGGGTGGGACAAAGCAATCAGCCCCAGCATTTT
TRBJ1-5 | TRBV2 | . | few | CASSLQESNQPQHF | TGTGCCAGCAGTTTACAGGAAAGCAATCAGCCCCAGCATTTT
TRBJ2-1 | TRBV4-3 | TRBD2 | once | CASSQRSGLAGDEQFF | TGCGCCAGCAGCCAAAGGTCGGGACTAGCGGGAGATGAGCAGTTCTTC
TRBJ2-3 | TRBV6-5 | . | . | CASSYSIASPPATQYF | TGTGCCAGCAGTTACTCGATAGCTAGTCCACCGGCTACGCAGTATTTT
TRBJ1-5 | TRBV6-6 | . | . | CASRTESNQPQHF | TGTGCCAGCAGAACGGAGAGCAATCAGCCCCAGCATTTT
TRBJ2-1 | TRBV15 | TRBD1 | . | CATSRAGTGGINEQFF | TGTGCCACCAGCAGAGCCGGGACAGGGGGCATTAATGAGCAGTTCTTC
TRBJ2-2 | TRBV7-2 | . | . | CASSLSLLTNTGELFF | TGTGCCAGCAGCTTATCCCTGTTAACGAACACCGGGGAGCTGTTTTTT
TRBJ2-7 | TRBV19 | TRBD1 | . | CASSARTGTYEQYF | TGTGCCAGTAGCGCTAGGACAGGGACCTACGAGCAGTACTTC
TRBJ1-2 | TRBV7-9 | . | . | CASSLAQANYGYTF | TGTGCCAGCAGCTTGGCCCAAGCTAACTATGGCTACACCTTC
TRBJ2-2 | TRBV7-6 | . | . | CASSSYGELFF | TGTGCCAGCAGCTCTTACGGGGAGCTGTTTTTT
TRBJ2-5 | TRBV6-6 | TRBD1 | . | CASSPGQGVETQYF | TGTGCCAGCAGCCCTGGACAGGGAGTAGAGACCCAGTACTTC
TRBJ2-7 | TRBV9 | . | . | CASSSSGTGVEQYF | TGTGCCAGCAGCTCTAGCGGGACAGGGGTCGAGCAGTACTTC
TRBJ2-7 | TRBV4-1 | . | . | CASSQFAGSYEQYF | TGCGCCAGCAGCCAATTCGCGGGCTCCTACGAGCAGTACTTC
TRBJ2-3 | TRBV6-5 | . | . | CASSYPGTDTQYF | TGTGCCAGCAGTTACCCGGGGACAGATACGCAGTATTTT